A selection of T cell receptor beta chains follows, all from one sample in a study of CD4 T cells in relation to SARS-CoV-2 and coronaviruses. Sequencing was performed with immunoSEQ multiplex PCR; in TCRdb, only in-frame clones are kept and a portion is missing. The sample records about 37,000 clones, roughly 90% being singletons. Sequenced sample: memory CD4+ T cells from PBMCs. The receptor source for this set is an adult with COVID-19. CDR3s include the opening cysteine and the closing phenylalanine or tryptophan. A D gene is named only where the DNA matches it firmly. Clone size is not always given. Where it is, it says once, few, many or a class for expanded clones.

- | TRBJ2-3 | 19 | TRBV7-9 | TRBD2 | TGTGCCAGCAGCTCCCTTCCTGGCGGGGGTTCCTTTAGCACAGATACGCAGTATTTT | CASSSLPGGGSFSTDTQYF
- | TRBJ2-5 | 14 | TRBV11-2 | - | TGTGCCAGCAGGTCCTATAGGGGAGGAGAGACCCAGTACTTC | CASRSYRGGETQYF
- | TRBJ2-1 | 19 | TRBV4-1 | TRBD2 | TGCGCCAGCAGTCAAGCCGGACTAGCGGGGGGGGCCGGCTACAATGAGCAGTTCTTC | CASSQAGLAGGAGYNEQFF
- | TRBJ1-1 | 15 | TRBV6-5 | - | TGTGCCAGCAGAAACAGGGCGTTTGAAATCACTGAAGCTTTCTTT | CASRNRAFEITEAFF
- | TRBJ2-1 | 16 | TRBV27 | TRBD2 | TGTGCCAGCAGTCCTATCTCGGGGGGGCTGGGCAATGAGCAGTTCTTC | CASSPISGGLGNEQFF
- | TRBJ2-5 | 14 | TRBV6-2/TRBV6-3 | - | TGTGCCAGCAGTTTCCCGTTTAGTTCCGAGACCCAGTACTTC | CASSFPFSSETQYF
- | TRBJ2-1 | 11 | TRBV2 | - | TGTGCCAGCAGTGATTTCCGACCCCTACTCTTC | CASSDFRPLLF
- | TRBJ1-2 | 13 | TRBV14 | - | TGTGCCAGCAGCCAGCCCATGGGGCATGGCTACACCTTC | CASSQPMGHGYTF
- | TRBJ1-5 | 15 | TRBV7-9 | - | TGTGCCAGCAGCCTGGGGGGCTATAGCAATCAGCCCCAGCATTTT | CASSLGGYSNQPQHF
- | TRBJ2-5 | 14 | TRBV9 | - | TGTGCCAGCAGCGTAGCTCTGGGGGAAGAGACCCAGTACTTC | CASSVALGEETQYF
- | TRBJ2-7 | 14 | TRBV19 | - | TGTGCCAGTAGTATAGCCGCAGGGACCTACGAGCAGTACTTC | CASSIAAGTYEQYF
few | TRBJ2-1 | 17 | TRBV6-6 | TRBD2 | TGTGCCAGCAGTCGGACTAGCGGGGGGGCCGTTGGATATGAGCAGTTCTTC | CASSRTSGGAVGYEQFF
once | TRBJ2-7 | 11 | TRBV20-1 | - | TGCAGTGCTAGAAGACGGGGCGAGCAGTACTTC | CSARRRGEQYF
- | TRBJ2-1 | 15 | TRBV27 | TRBD2 | TGTGCCAGCAGTAAAGCGGGGGCCCCGAGGCATGAGCAGTTCTTC | CASSKAGAPRHEQFF
- | TRBJ2-3 | 14 | TRBV11-3 | TRBD2 | TGTGCCAGCAGCCTAGCGGGGGGTTATGATACGCAGTATTTT | CASSLAGGYDTQYF
- | TRBJ1-2 | 14 | TRBV18 | - | TGTGCCAGCTCACCACCCTCCCCGGGTGGTGGCTACACCTTC | CASSPPSPGGGYTF
- | TRBJ2-2 | 14 | TRBV3-1/TRBV3-2 | - | TGTGCCAGCAGCCAATTAAGGACTACCGGGGAGCTGTTTTTT | CASSQLRTTGELFF
- | TRBJ1-6 | 15 | TRBV11-2 | TRBD1 | TGTGCCAGCAGCTTAGGGAGACAGGGACATTCACCCCTCCACTTT | CASSLGRQGHSPLHF
- | TRBJ1-6 | 15 | TRBV12-5 | - | TGTGCTAGTGGTTTCGAACGAGGGGTGGGTTCACCCCTCCACTTT | CASGFERGVGSPLHF
- | TRBJ2-7 | 12 | TRBV11-3 | - | TGTGCCAGCAGCGGACAGAACTACGAGCAGTACTTC | CASSGQNYEQYF
- | TRBJ1-5 | 16 | TRBV7-8 | - | TGTGCCACAGTAGGGGGGGCGATGTATAGCAATCAGCCCCAGCATTTT | CATVGGAMYSNQPQHF
- | TRBJ2-7 | 15 | TRBV5-1 | TRBD1 | TGCGCCAGCAGCTTTCTGGGACAGGGGCGCAACGAGCAGTACTTC | CASSFLGQGRNEQYF
once | TRBJ1-4 | 16 | TRBV7-9 | TRBD1 | TGTGCCAGCAGCTCTCAGACAGGGGCCCCTAATGAAAAACTGTTTTTT | CASSSQTGAPNEKLFF
- | TRBJ2-7 | 12 | TRBV6-1 | - | TGTGCCAGCAGTGAACAGACCTACGAGCAGTACTTC | CASSEQTYEQYF
- | TRBJ2-1 | 18 | TRBV6-2/TRBV6-3 | TRBD2 | TGTGCCAGCAGTTACGGGACTAGCGGGCGAAAGTCCTACAATGAGCAGTTCTTC | CASSYGTSGRKSYNEQFF
- | TRBJ1-1 | 15 | TRBV7-2 | - | TGTGCCAGCAGCCCTCAGGAGTGGGGAGGCACTGAAGCTTTCTTT | CASSPQEWGGTEAFF
- | TRBJ2-1 | 16 | TRBV5-4 | TRBD1 | TGTGCCAGCAGCTTGGGGGCTCAGGGGGCGCTTAATGAGCAGTTCTTC | CASSLGAQGALNEQFF
- | TRBJ2-4 | 15 | TRBV6-5 | - | TGTGCCAGCAGTTACGGAGCTACGGGGTCGGACATTCAGTACTTC | CASSYGATGSDIQYF
- | TRBJ2-3 | 16 | TRBV11-3 | TRBD2 | TGTGCCAGCAGCCCCGGACTAGCGGGGAGCACAGATACGCAGTATTTT | CASSPGLAGSTDTQYF
- | TRBJ2-5 | 13 | TRBV29-1 | - | TGCAGCGTTGTGCAGGGCGTCCCAGAGACCCAGTACTTC | CSVVQGVPETQYF
- | TRBJ1-2 | 16 | TRBV4-3 | - | TGCGCCAGCAGCCAAGAGGCCCATACAGCGATCTATGGCTACACCTTC | CASSQEAHTAIYGYTF
- | TRBJ2-5 | 14 | TRBV19 | TRBD2 | TGTGCCAGTAGTATCACGGGACTACAAGAGACCCAGTACTTC | CASSITGLQETQYF
- | TRBJ1-6 | 15 | TRBV18 | TRBD1 | TGTGCCAGCTCACCATGGACAGGGAGACGTTCACCCCTCCACTTT | CASSPWTGRRSPLHF
- | TRBJ2-2 | 15 | TRBV7-3 | - | TGTGCCAGCAGCTTAGGTCAGCTGAACACCGGGGAGCTGTTTTTT | CASSLGQLNTGELFF
- | TRBJ2-2 | 13 | TRBV10-1 | - | TGCGCCAGCTGCTTCAGGGACACCGGGGAGCTGTTTTTT | CASCFRDTGELFF
- | TRBJ1-6 | 16 | TRBV7-2 | - | TGTGCCAGCAGCTTGGCCGGGACCCCGGGCGGTTCACCCCTCCACTTT | CASSLAGTPGGSPLHF
- | TRBJ2-1 | 14 | TRBV30 | TRBD2 | TGTGCCTCACAGCGGGGGCTAAGAGTGAATGAGCAGTTCTTC | CASQRGLRVNEQFF
- | TRBJ2-2 | 15 | TRBV9 | TRBD1 | TGTGCCAGCAGCGCCACAGGGGGCGATACCGGGGAGCTGTTTTTT | CASSATGGDTGELFF
- | TRBJ2-1 | 14 | TRBV7-3 | - | TGTGCCAGCAGTTTCGGGGGACCAGGCAATGAGCAGTTCTTC | CASSFGGPGNEQFF
- | TRBJ2-5 | 18 | TRBV10-2 | TRBD1 | TGCGCCAGCAGTGGCGGCGGTGAGACAGGGGGTCTTCGGGAGACCCAGTACTTC | CASSGGGETGGLRETQYF
- | TRBJ2-7 | 11 | TRBV21-1 | - | TGTGCCAGTACCGGGCCGAGTGGGCAGTACTTC | CASTGPSGQYF
- | TRBJ2-7 | 11 | TRBV29-1 | - | TGCAGCGTTGAATCCGGGTCCGAGCAGTACTTC | CSVESGSEQYF
- | TRBJ2-7 | 11 | TRBV6-5 | - | TGTGCCAGCTATGGCAAGTTCGAGCAGTACTTC | CASYGKFEQYF
- | TRBJ2-5 | 17 | TRBV28 | - | TGTGCCAGCAGTTTAGATATGAGTGGGGGGGCCGGAGAGACCCAGTACTTC | CASSLDMSGGAGETQYF
- | TRBJ1-1 | 14 | TRBV5-1 | - | TGCGCCAGCAGCTTGTTCGGGGGTAGCACTGAAGCTTTCTTT | CASSLFGGSTEAFF
- | TRBJ2-2 | 13 | TRBV19 | TRBD1 | TGTGCCATGGGACAGGGGGACACCGGGGAGCTGTTTTTT | CAMGQGDTGELFF
- | TRBJ1-5 | 15 | TRBV7-2 | TRBD1 | TGTGCCAGCAGCTTACGGACAGGACGGAATCAGCCCCAGCATTTT | CASSLRTGRNQPQHF
- | TRBJ1-5 | 15 | TRBV6-1 | - | TGTGCCAGCAGTGAAGTATCCAGGGGAAATCAGCCCCAGCATTTT | CASSEVSRGNQPQHF
- | TRBJ2-7 | 14 | TRBV27 | - | TGTGCCAGCAGTTTAGGGGCAGACTCCTACGAGCAGTACTTC | CASSLGADSYEQYF
- | TRBJ2-1 | 15 | TRBV14 | - | TGTGCCAGCAGCCAGTACCTCGGGCGTTACAATGAGCAGTTCTTC | CASSQYLGRYNEQFF